One sample yielded the 16 T cell receptor beta chains listed below, sequenced in a study of blood T cells in healthy people across ages. For the second PCR, which ran for about 7 to 11 cycles, a sample-barcoded 5' primer and a J-beta primer mix were used. TCRdb reprocessed the 5' RACE reads via MiXCR and lists one record per CDR3 protein. The sample consists of 550,000 to 650,000 distinct CDR3 sequences, about 30% of them appearing once. The sequenced material came from blood. These receptors all stem from a woman of 80 years or more in good health.

This clonotype has a count of ten or more. The CDR3 here is CASSLLAGGLDTQYF. DNA of the CDR3: TGTGCCAGCAGTTTACTAGCGGGGGGGCTAGATACGCAGTATTTT. The chain joins TRBV27 to TRBJ2-3, with 12 bases identical to TRBD2. The trim removed 2 bases at V and 5 bases at J, leaving 2 bases unmatched. Per the germline V gene, CDR1 is MNHEY and CDR2 is SMNVEV (reference sequence). The CDR3 runs to 15 residues.

To note about this clonotype: A much larger clone sits a single nucleotide away, making a read error possible. This chain uses TRBV15 with TRBJ2-1, with 9 bases lining up with TRBD2. TRBJ2-7 matches the DNA end more closely, so the J call is doubtful. This CDR3 is 20 amino acids long. Germline loops: CDR1 LNHNV, CDR2 YYDKDF (reference sequence). CDR3 sequence reads: CATSRDSGGRLLSSYNEQYF. CDR3 coding DNA: TGTGCCACCAGCAGAGACAGCGGGGGGCGACTATTGAGCTCCTACAATGAGCAGTACTTC.

This clonotype was picked up a small number of times. This sequence joins TRBV6-1 and TRBJ1-5, with 9 bases fitting TRBD1. CDR1 MNHNS and CDR2 SASEGT come from the germline V gene. V trimming: 5 bases; J trimming: 2 bases; junction bases outside the gene matches: 4. This CDR3 has 15 amino acids. The CDR3 protein is CASSLRTGGNQPQHF. As DNA, the CDR3 is TGTGCCAGCAGTCTCCGGACAGGGGGCAATCAGCCCCAGCATTTT.

The chain combines TRBV20-1 with TRBJ1-1, with 7 bases that match TRBD1. The germline V gene encodes CDR1 DFQATT and CDR2 SNEGSKA (reference sequence). The CDR3 length is 13 residues. V lost 6 bases, J lost 1 base, and 5 bases stayed unmatched. This CDR3 is CSATRDRNTEAFF. The CDR3 bases are TGCAGTGCCACCCGGGACAGGAACACTGAAGCTTTCTTT.

This clonotype occurred a few times. V and J are TRBV12-3 or TRBV12-4 and TRBJ1-2; TRBD1 matches 8 bases. The J segment lost 0 bases and the V segment lost 5 bases, leaving 17 bases of the junction unmatched. The CDR3 length is 19 residues. CDR3 residues: CASSAPGTGVRRANYGYTF. The DNA for the CDR3 is TGTGCCAGCAGTGCCCCCGGGACAGGAGTTAGACGGGCTAACTATGGCTACACCTTC.

V and J are TRBV5-1 and TRBJ2-1; TRBD1 might be the D (6 bases). The J call may be faulty, since TRBJ2-7 better matches the DNA end. The CDR3 is 15 residues long. The germline gives CDR1 SGHRS, CDR2 YFSETQ. CDR3 nucleotides: TGCGCCAGCAGCTTGTTTGGACAGATATACAATGAGCAGTACTTC. Its protein is CASSLFGQIYNEQYF.

This clonotype has at least ten counts. V usage is TRBV12-3 or TRBV12-4 and J usage is TRBJ1-4; D may be TRBD1 (6 bases). The CDR3 totals 15 residues. Trimming removed 1 base from V and 3 bases from J, with 9 bases in between. CDR3 in amino acids: CASSLGTAPNEKLFF. CDR3 nucleotides: TGTGCCAGCAGTTTAGGGACAGCGCCTAATGAAAAACTGTTTTTT.

In the case of this clonotype: A much larger clone sits a single nucleotide away, making a read error possible. The chain joins TRBV27 to TRBJ1-6; no definite D call. The V gene's germline CDR1 is MNHEY and CDR2 SMNVEV (reference sequence). This CDR3 comprises 17 residues. The CDR3 sequence: CASSSRVLSSYNLPLHF. The CDR3 nucleotides read TGTGCCAGCAGTTCCCGGGTCCTAAGCTCCTATAATTTACCCCTCCACTTT.

The chain employs TRBV20-1 and TRBJ2-7; 9 bases are a match to TRBD1. CDR1 and CDR2 from the germline V gene are DFQATT and SNEGSKA (reference sequence). V was pared by 0 bases and J by 6 bases, with 9 bases of the junction left unmatched. This CDR3 spans 15 amino acids. The CDR3 DNA is TGCAGTGCTAGAGATCGGAGACAGGGGGAGGGCGAGCAGTACTTC. This encodes CSARDRRQGEGEQYF.

Turning to this clonotype: This sequence may be a read error, since a much larger clone differs from it by one base. This rearrangement joins TRBV7-2 to TRBJ2-4; either TRBD1 or TRBD2 may fit D (5 bases each). From germline, CDR1 is SGHTA and CDR2 FQGNSA. Trimming left V 3 bases short and J 13 bases short, with 16 bases between. This CDR3 comprises 13 residues. This CDR3 reads CASSFGRLGEQYF. CDR3 DNA sequence: TGTGCCAGCAGCTTCGGGCGACTGGGGGAGCAGTACTTC.

This chain connects TRBV7-2 to TRBJ2-4; D is uncertain. Trimming shortened V by 4 bases and J by 8 bases, and 9 bases separated the two germline ends. CDR1 is SGHTA and CDR2 is FQGNSA in the germline V gene. This CDR3 spans 12 amino acids. CDR3 amino acids: CASSSLSHIQYF. The CDR3 region has the DNA TGTGCCAGCAGCTCCTTGAGTCACATTCAGTACTTC.

This clonotype came up a few times. Germline and junction disagree at one end, which may indicate a read error. V is TRBV5-6 and J is TRBJ2-3; a possible D gene is TRBD2 (7 bases). CDR3 length: 17 residues. Germline V gene lookup returns CDR1 SGHDT and CDR2 YYEEEE. CDR3 in amino acids: CVSSLAVGGGRTDTQYF. Here the CDR3 DNA reads TGTGTCAGCAGCTTGGCGGTAGGGGGGGGACGCACAGATACGCAGTATTTT. The full variable domain, its missing parts supplied by reference TRBV5-6 and TRBJ2-3, is DAGVTQSPTHLIKTRGQQVTLRCSPKSGHDTVSWYQQALGQGPQFIFQYYEEEERQRGNFPDRFSGHQFPNYSSELNVNALLLGDSALYLCVSSLAVGGGRTDTQYFGPGTRLTVL.

This clonotype was seen more than once but under ten times. This chain connects TRBV7-3 to TRBJ2-3; D possibly uses TRBD1 or TRBD2 (6 bases each). Germline CDR1 is SGHTA and CDR2 is FQGTGA. There are 17 residues in the CDR3. With 4 bases removed from V and 2 bases from J, the gap between germline ends came to 19 bases. The DNA for the CDR3 is TGTGCCAGCAGCTCACTTAGGGGGGACTTTTCCACAGATACGCAGTATTTT. It translates to CASSSLRGDFSTDTQYF.

This chain connects TRBV27 to TRBJ2-4; D perhaps matches TRBD1 (8 bases). The DNA end lines up better with TRBJ2-7; the J call may be wrong. This CDR3 is 16 amino acids long. The germline gives CDR1 MNHEY, CDR2 SMNVEV (reference sequence). CDR3 sequence: CASSLSRQGRGGEQYF. DNA of the CDR3: TGTGCCAGCAGTTTATCCCGACAGGGGAGGGGCGGCGAGCAGTACTTC.

This clonotype was picked up many times. CDR3 sequence reads: CASSPNAGPKETQYF. For the CDR3, the DNA is TGCGCCAGCAGTCCAAACGCAGGGCCGAAAGAGACCCAGTACTTC. The chain recombines TRBV5-1 with TRBJ2-5, with TRBD1 as a possible D gene (5 bases). This CDR3 region has 15 residues. Between the trimmed V and J ends, which lost 5 bases and 3 bases, there was a span of 17 bases. CDR1 is SGHRS and CDR2 is YFSETQ in the germline V gene.

This clonotype was seen only once. Germline and junction disagree at one end, which may indicate a read error. This sequence joins TRBV6-2 or TRBV6-3 and TRBJ1-1; D is unresolved. Germline V lookup: CDR1 MNHEY, CDR2 SVGEGT. The CDR3 covers 15 residues. CDR3 amino acids: CAGSYGPRLNTEAFF. The CDR3 coding sequence is TGTGCCGGCAGTTACGGTCCACGGTTGAACACTGAAGCTTTCTTT.